This T cell receptor beta chain emerged from a study of cytomegalovirus exposure and HLA in healthy donors. The CDR3 spans 12 residues. Germline V CDR1 and CDR2: MDHEN, SYDVKM. The V end lost 8 bases, the J end lost 6 bases, and 13 bases lay between the germline ends. Sequenced by immunoSEQ multiplex PCR; TCRdb stores in-frame clones only, minus some. Of 100,000 to 150,000 clones in the sample, roughly 95% were seen once. The rearrangement links TRBV28 to TRBJ1-1, with D possibly being TRBD1 (5 bases). Specimen: PBMCs. The TCR comes from a man in his late teens or twenties in good health and CMV-seronegative. CDR3 protein: CASQDRGAEAFF. The DNA for the CDR3 is TGTGCCAGCCAGGACCGGGGGGCTGAAGCTTTCTTT.